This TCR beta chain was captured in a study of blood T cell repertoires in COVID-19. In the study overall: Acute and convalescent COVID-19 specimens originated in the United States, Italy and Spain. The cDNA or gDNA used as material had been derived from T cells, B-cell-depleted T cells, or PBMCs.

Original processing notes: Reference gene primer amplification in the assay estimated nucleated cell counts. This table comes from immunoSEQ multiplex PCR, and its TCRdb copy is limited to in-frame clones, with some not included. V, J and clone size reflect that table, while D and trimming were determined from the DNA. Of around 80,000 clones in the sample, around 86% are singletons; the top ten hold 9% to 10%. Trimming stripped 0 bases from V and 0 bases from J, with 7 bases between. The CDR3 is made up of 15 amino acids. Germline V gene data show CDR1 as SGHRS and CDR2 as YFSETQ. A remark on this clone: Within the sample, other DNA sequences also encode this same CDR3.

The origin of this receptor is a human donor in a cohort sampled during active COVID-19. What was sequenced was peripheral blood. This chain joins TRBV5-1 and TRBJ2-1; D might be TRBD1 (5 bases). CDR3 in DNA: TGCGCCAGCAGCTTGGGCCAGGGCTCCTACAATGAGCAGTTCTTC. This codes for CASSLGQGSYNEQFF.